Shown below are 28 T cell receptor beta chains from a single sample sequenced in a study of T cells in women clearing cervical HPV infection (dated by TCRdb to between 2018 and 2020). Libraries came from the immunoSEQ multiplex PCR assay. Not all clones reach the TCRdb copy of this immuneACCESS table, which keeps in-frame sequences only. Checked studies attribute under half of the gap to unresolved V genes and leave the rest unexplained. This sample's records show 20,000 to 25,000 clones. The ten largest clonotypes hold under 3.5% of the sample. Source material: blood buffy coat. All receptors come from a woman aged 18 to 75 with a cervical HPV16 infection that either progressed to CIN3+ or cleared (not recorded which).

For this clone: The observed sequence ends 3 residues before the CDR3 terminus, with the missing tail filled in from the germline J gene. The rearrangement uses TRBV7-6 and TRBJ2-2; 10 positions agree with TRBD1. This CDR3 is built from 15 residues. The germline CDR1 and CDR2 sequences are SGHVS and FNYEAQ. The CDR3 sequence is CASSPLGQGNSPLFF. The sequenced CDR3 bases are TGTGCCAGCAGCCCCTTGGGACAGGGGAATTCACCG.

As concerns this clone: The sequenced fragment ends 3 residues before the CDR3 boundary, so the rest is inferred from the germline J gene. The chain couples TRBV13 to TRBJ1-4; TRBD1 is a possible D gene (5 bases). The germline V gene has CDR1 PRHDT and CDR2 FYEKMQ (reference sequence). Trimming cost V 0 bases and J 8 bases, with 10 bases left between them. The CDR3 totals 14 residues. This chain's CDR3 is CASSLGSGKEKLFF. CDR3 bases read: TGTGCCAGCAGCTTAGGGTCAGGGAAGGAAAAA. The whole variable domain, remainder taken from reference TRBV13 and TRBJ1-4, is AAGVIQSPRHLIKEKRETATLKCYPIPRHDTVYWYQQGPGQDPQFLISFYEKMQSDKGSIPDRFSAQQFSDYHSELNMSSLELGDSALYFCASSLGSGKEKLFFGSGTQLSVL.

Remarks on this clone: The CDR3 end lies 3 residues beyond the end of the read and is filled in from the germline J gene. The rearrangement links TRBV20-1 to TRBJ2-7, with a weak D call TRBD1 (6 bases). The CDR3 consists of 11 residues. With 4 bases removed from V and 3 bases from J, the gap between germline ends came to 7 bases. Germline V lookup: CDR1 DFQATT, CDR2 SNEGSKA (reference sequence). Partial CDR3 DNA: TGCAGTGCTAAACAGGGCTACGAG. Encoded protein: CSAKQGYE. The full CDR3 sequence reads CSAKQGYEQYF.

Measured by frequency, this clone is medium-sized. The chain's CDR3 is CASSPPGSFQPQHF. The CDR3 bases that were read are TGTGCCAGCAGCCCCCCGGGTTCGTTTCAGCCC. V and J are TRBV7-9 and TRBJ1-5; D is ambiguous. The missing CDR3 end, 3 residues past where the read stops, is filled in from the germline J gene. The CDR3 runs to 14 residues. Germline V gives CDR1 SEHNR, CDR2 FQNEAQ (reference sequence). V was clipped by 5 bases and J by 6 bases, with 14 bases between them.

As for this clone: Coverage ceases 3 residues before the CDR3 finishes, and the germline J gene fills in the end. This chain links TRBV20-1 with TRBJ2-1; TRBD2 matches 8 bases. V trimming: 4 bases; J trimming: 2 bases; junction bases outside the gene matches: 10. The length of the CDR3 is 16 residues. Germline CDR1 and CDR2: DFQATT and SNEGSKA (reference sequence). The CDR3 bases that were read are TGCAGTGCTATCCCCTCCACTAGCGGTCCCTACAATGAG. Translating gives CSAIPSTSGPYNE. The CDR3 in its entirety is CSAIPSTSGPYNEQFF.

As concerns this clone: The read gets to within 3 residues of the CDR3 end, and the germline J gene fills in the rest. The rearrangement uses TRBV19 and TRBJ1-1, with a tentative D call TRBD1 (5 bases). Trimming left V 1 base short and J 0 bases short, with 9 bases between. CDR3 length: 15 amino acids. CDR1 and CDR2 from the germline V gene are LNHDA and SQIVND (reference sequence). The covered CDR3 bases are TGTGCCAGTAGTATAGGACCAGGGATGAACACTGAA. Residues: CASSIGPGMNTE. The whole CDR3 sequence is CASSIGPGMNTEAFF.

A note on this clone: The CDR3 goes on 3 residues after the read ends, and that part is filled in from the germline J gene. The V call is TRBV6-2 or TRBV6-3, the J call TRBJ2-1; 10 bases fit TRBD2. The CDR3 is made up of 15 amino acids. Germline V gene data show CDR1 as MNHEY and CDR2 as SVGEGT. J gave up 0 bases and V 5 bases, and 1 base lay outside the gene matches. This CDR3 is CASSPSGSSYNEQFF. Incomplete CDR3 DNA: TGTGCCAGCAGTCCTAGCGGGAGCTCCTACAATGAG.

About this clone itself: Read coverage stops 3 residues before the CDR3 terminus; the germline J gene supplies the remainder. This chain connects TRBV7-3 to TRBJ1-1; D gene ambiguous. The CDR3 covers 16 residues. Germline-derived CDR1 and CDR2 are SGHTA and FQGTGA. V shed 5 bases and J shed 0 bases, with 16 bases lying between them. The CDR3 bases that were read are TGTGCCAGCAGCCCACACCTACAGAAAATGAACACTGAA. The encoded protein is CASSPHLQKMNTE. The whole CDR3 protein is CASSPHLQKMNTEAFF.

To note about this clone: The read ends 3 residues early relative to the CDR3; the germline J gene fills the gap. The gene calls are TRBV20-1 and TRBJ1-6, with D possibly being TRBD1 (6 bases). Germline CDR1 DFQATT, CDR2 SNEGSKA (reference sequence). This CDR3 has 15 amino acids. Trimming left V 1 base short and J 9 bases short, with 16 bases between. CDR3 sequence reads: CSARVEGERFSPLHF. The CDR3 bases that were read are TGCAGTGCTAGAGTTGAGGGGGAGAGGTTTTCACCC.

Notes on this clone: The read comes to an end 3 residues before the CDR3 does, leaving the germline J gene to fill in the end. The rearrangement links TRBV2 to TRBJ2-7, with 7 bases matching TRBD1. There are 13 residues in the CDR3. The V and J ends lost 7 bases and 5 bases, in that order; junction bases with no gene match: 8. Germline CDR1 reads SNHLY; CDR2 reads FYNNEI. CDR3 DNA, as far as it was read: TGTGCCAGCACCCATGGACAGGCCCACGAG. It translates to CASTHGQAHE. The full CDR3 reads CASTHGQAHEQYF.

On this clone: From the germline J gene comes the end of the CDR3, since the read stops 3 residues before it. The chain carries TRBV5-4 and TRBJ1-1, with D possibly TRBD1 on 6 matching bases. The germline V gene has CDR1 SGHNT and CDR2 YYREEE (reference sequence). This CDR3 is built from 14 residues. With 5 bases removed from V and 3 bases from J, the gap between germline ends came to 14 bases. The part of the CDR3 DNA that was read is TGTGCCAGCAGAATCAGGGGAGGGGACACTGAA. Its protein is CASRIRGGDTE. The full CDR3 is CASRIRGGDTEAFF.

The CDR3 protein is CASSLDVNRYNEQFF. The sequenced part of the CDR3 DNA is TGTGCCAGCAGCTTAGATGTAAACAGATACAATGAG. The chain couples TRBV11-2 to TRBJ2-1; D is uncertain. Read data end 3 residues before the CDR3 end; the end is taken from the germline J gene. CDR1 is SGHAT, CDR2 FQNNGV, per germline. The CDR3 is made up of 15 amino acids. V shed 0 bases and J shed 4 bases, with 10 bases lying between them.

To note about this clone: With the read ending 3 residues before the CDR3 end, the germline J gene is used to fill in that end. The chain couples TRBV5-5 to TRBJ1-4, with D possibly TRBD1 on 5 matching bases. Germline V gene data show CDR1 as SGHKS and CDR2 as YYEKEE (reference sequence). The V and J ends lost 4 bases and 8 bases respectively, with 12 bases between them. The CDR3 extends over 13 amino acids. CDR3 in amino acids: CASSRANREKLFF. The sequenced part of the CDR3 DNA is TGTGCCAGCAGCCGAGCTAACAGGGAAAAA.

On this clone: Coverage ceases 3 residues before the CDR3 finishes, and the germline J gene fills in the end. The same CDR3 can be traced to other DNA sequences in this sample. This chain uses TRBV6-1 with TRBJ1-3; maybe TRBD1 (6 bases). Trimming pared 3 bases from V and 4 bases from J, leaving 13 bases between. Per the germline V gene, CDR1 is MNHNS and CDR2 is SASEGT. This CDR3 contains 15 residues. The sequenced part of the CDR3 DNA is TGTGCCAGCAGTGATCGAACAGGGACCGGAAACACC. This gives the protein CASSDRTGTGNT. The whole CDR3 is CASSDRTGTGNTIYF.

Comments on this clone: With the read ending 3 residues before the CDR3 end, the germline J gene is used to fill in that end. The V and J genes are TRBV6-2 or TRBV6-3 and TRBJ2-1; 12 nucleotides line up with TRBD2. The V gene end was trimmed by 8 bases and the J gene end by 9 bases; junction bases not matched to a gene: 5. CDR1 and CDR2 (germline): MNHEY, SVGEGT. This CDR3 contains 13 residues. Partial CDR3 DNA: TGTGCCAGCGGAGAGACTAGCGGGAGTGAG. Translated, it gives CASGETSGSE. The complete CDR3 reads CASGETSGSEQFF.

Worth noting for this clone: Read sequence stops 3 residues before the CDR3 end, and the germline J gene provides the missing end. The chain carries TRBV6-2 or TRBV6-3 and TRBJ1-2; no clear D. Per germline, CDR1 MNHEY and CDR2 SVGEGT. Trimming pared 6 bases from V and 2 bases from J, leaving 10 bases between. The CDR3 runs 13 residues. The CDR3 sequence is CASSKQQNYGYTF. CDR3 DNA (partial): TGTGCCAGCAGCAAACAGCAAAACTATGGC.

A word on this clone: The read ends 3 residues shy of where the CDR3 ends; the end is completed using the germline J gene. The chain links TRBV20-1 to TRBJ2-2; TRBD1 matches 9 bases. There are 15 residues in the CDR3. Germline CDR1 and CDR2: DFQATT and SNEGSKA (reference sequence). V trimming: 2 bases; J trimming: 4 bases; junction bases outside the gene matches: 5. The part of the CDR3 DNA that was read is TGCAGTGCTAGACCACAGGGGGCCGGCACCGGGGAG. It is translated as CSARPQGAGTGE. The whole CDR3 protein reads CSARPQGAGTGELFF.

With respect to this clone: The read falls 3 residues short of the CDR3 end, and the missing part is taken from the germline J gene. V is TRBV2 and J is TRBJ1-5; weak D call: TRBD1 (5 bases). V lost 10 bases and J lost 1, with 8 bases in between. This CDR3 is built from 12 residues. Germline loops: CDR1 SNHLY, CDR2 FYNNEI. The CDR3 spells CATRQSNQPQHF. The CDR3 bases that were read are TGTGCCACGAGACAGAGCAATCAGCCC.

For this clone: The read is 3 residues too short to cover the CDR3 end, so that end is filled in from the germline J gene. This chain links TRBV20-1 with TRBJ2-7; D is perhaps TRBD1 (5 bases). The germline V and J ends were trimmed by 5 bases and 2 bases, with 16 bases remaining between them. The CDR3 sequence is 14 residues long. The germline V gene has CDR1 DFQATT and CDR2 SNEGSKA (reference sequence). CDR3 DNA (partial): TGCAGTGCTGAAGGGGCAGGGCGGCCCTACGAG. Protein sequence: CSAEGAGRPYE. The full CDR3 sequence reads CSAEGAGRPYEQYF.

Concerning this clone itself: With the read ending 3 residues before the CDR3 end, the germline J gene is used to fill in that end. This CDR3 is also generated by other DNA sequences in the sample. The V gene is TRBV2, the J gene TRBJ1-2, with D perhaps TRBD1 (6 bases). The CDR3 consists of 14 residues. In germline, CDR1 is SNHLY, CDR2 FYNNEI. The ends were cut back, 6 bases at V and 2 bases at J, with 13 bases in the middle. This CDR3 is CASRLQGLNYGYTF. The covered CDR3 bases are TGTGCCAGCAGATTACAGGGCCTCAACTATGGC.

With regard to this clone: Read sequence stops 3 residues before the CDR3 end, and the germline J gene provides the missing end. The chain combines TRBV7-9 with TRBJ1-2; 7 bases align to TRBD1. V gave up 6 bases and J gave up 4 bases; unmatched junction bases: 11. Germline V gene lookup returns CDR1 SEHNR and CDR2 FQNEAQ (reference sequence). CDR3 size: 15 residues. The sequenced part of the CDR3 DNA is TGTGCCAGCAGTGCCGGGACAGTAACCATCTATGGC. Amino acids: CASSAGTVTIYG. The whole CDR3 reads CASSAGTVTIYGYTF.

A word on this clone: The observed sequence ends 3 residues before the CDR3 terminus, with the missing tail filled in from the germline J gene. This chain joins TRBV7-1 and TRBJ2-3; 15 nucleotides agree with TRBD2. TRBV7-1 is filed as an ORF, its function uncertain. The J segment lost 2 bases and the V segment lost 3 bases, leaving 12 bases of the junction unmatched. This CDR3 comprises 20 residues. CDR3 region: CASSSWTSGRAPGPTDTQYF. CDR3 DNA, as far as it was read: TGTGCCAGCAGCTCGTGGACTAGCGGGAGGGCTCCAGGGCCCACAGATACG.

Note on this clone: The read gets to within 3 residues of the CDR3 end, and the germline J gene fills in the rest. The V and J genes are TRBV5-6 and TRBJ2-2; D uncertain. This CDR3 has 12 residues. From germline, CDR1 is SGHDT and CDR2 YYEEEE. CDR3 protein: CARPRLYEKLFF. The DNA read from the CDR3 is TGTGCCAGGCCGAGGTTGTATGAAAAG.

As to this clone: With the read ending 3 residues before the CDR3 end, the germline J gene is used to fill in that end. The sample holds other DNA sequences that translate to the same CDR3. V gene TRBV5-1 combines with J gene TRBJ1-2; 7 nucleotides match TRBD1. This CDR3 has 14 amino acids. The germline CDR1 and CDR2 sequences are SGHRS and YFSETQ. Partial CDR3 DNA: TGCGCCAGCACCACGAACAGGGGAAGGCGCGGC. It yields the protein CASTTNRGRRG. The CDR3 in full is CASTTNRGRRGYTF.

Comments on this clone: The sequence runs out 3 residues before the end of the CDR3; the remainder is reconstructed from the germline J gene. The chain has TRBV5-1 and TRBJ2-7; no reliable D call. V lost 1 base, J lost 2 bases, and 7 bases lay in between. Looked up from germline, CDR1 is SGHRS and CDR2 is YFSETQ. This CDR3 is built from 13 residues. CDR3: CASSLYSPYEQYF. CDR3 DNA (partial): TGCGCCAGCAGCTTGTACAGTCCCTACGAG. Drawing the rest from reference TRBV5-1 and TRBJ2-7, the complete variable domain is KAGVTQTPRYLIKTRGQQVTLSCSPISGHRSVSWYQQTPGQGLQFLFEYFSETQRNKGNFPGRFSGRQFSNSRSEMNVSTLELGDSALYLCASSLYSPYEQYFGPGTRLTVT.

About this clone: Relative to the germline gene, one junction end is altered; a read error may explain this. The CDR3 goes on 3 residues after the read ends, and that part is filled in from the germline J gene. The chain uses TRBV4-2 and TRBJ1-2; D not certain. Germline CDR1 and CDR2: LGHNA and YNFKEQ. The CDR3 extends over 15 amino acids. CDR3 region: CASSQYDKANYGYTF. The CDR3 DNA, read in part, is TGCGCCAGCAGCCAATACGACAAAGCTAACTATGGC.

This CDR3 is CSVAVRETQYF. The CDR3 bases that were read are TGCAGCGTTGCGGTCCGGGAGACC. The chain couples TRBV29-1 to TRBJ2-5; D gene unclear. From the germline J gene comes the end of the CDR3, since the read stops 3 residues before it. Germline CDR1 reads SQVTM; CDR2 reads ANQGSEA. Trimming shortened V by 4 bases and J by 5 bases, and 8 bases separated the two germline ends. The CDR3 runs 11 residues.

Worth noting for this clone: Read data end 3 residues before the CDR3 end; the end is taken from the germline J gene. The chain joins TRBV30 to TRBJ2-3; 11 bases map to TRBD1. CDR1 is GTSNPN, CDR2 SVGIG, per germline (reference sequence). The length of the CDR3 is 13 residues. CDR3: CAWGQGAGQPQYF. The CDR3 DNA, read in part, is TGTGCCTGGGGACAGGGGGCTGGTCAGCCG.